The rows below give T cell receptor beta chains drawn from one sample of a study of PD-1 blockade in classical Hodgkin lymphoma. This table comes from immunoSEQ multiplex PCR, and its TCRdb copy is limited to in-frame clones, with some not included. The sample yields 25,000 to 40,000 clones, around four fifths seen once. Here the sequenced sample was peripheral blood mononuclear cells (PBMCs), taken at baseline. The receptor source for this set is a human donor with classical Hodgkin lymphoma. Both conserved end residues are part of each CDR3. Each record gives: V gene, J gene, clone size, D gene, CDR3 DNA, CDR3 protein. D genes are given only for firm matches. Clone size is shown for a subset of rows, as once, few, many or a class of expanded clone.

TRBV11-3	TRBJ1-1	few	.	TGTGCCAGCAGCTCTGGTGCAGGGGCTGAAGCTTTCTTT	CASSSGAGAEAFF
TRBV5-6	TRBJ2-7	.	.	TGTGCCAGCAGCTTGTATACAGGGAGTCAGTACTTC	CASSLYTGSQYF
TRBV6-1	TRBJ2-7	.	.	TGTGCCAGCAGTGAAGTTGCGGGCTACGGAGACGAGCAGTACTTC	CASSEVAGYGDEQYF
TRBV7-2	TRBJ1-3	.	TRBD1	TGTGCCAGCAGCTTGGACAGGACCAACTCTGGAAACACCATATATTTT	CASSLDRTNSGNTIYF
TRBV27	TRBJ1-5	.	.	TGTGCCAGCACCCCCCGGCCCCTCCGGGACAGCAATCAGCCCCAGCATTTT	CASTPRPLRDSNQPQHF
TRBV11-3	TRBJ2-1	.	.	TGTGCCAGCAGCTTGACTTCATACAATGAGCAGTTCTTC	CASSLTSYNEQFF
TRBV7-8	TRBJ2-1	.	.	TGTGCCAGCAGGCCGGGGGAACCCTACAATGAGCAGTTCTTC	CASRPGEPYNEQFF
TRBV7-8	TRBJ1-2	.	.	TGTGCCAGCAGCTTAGTAGGAATAGGGTCCTATGGCTACACCTTC	CASSLVGIGSYGYTF
TRBV7-2	TRBJ2-6	.	.	TGTGCCAGCAGCCCCCCGGACGGCTCTGGGGCCAACGTCCTGACTTTC	CASSPPDGSGANVLTF
TRBV6-6	TRBJ2-7	.	TRBD2	TGTGCCAGCAGTTTAGCGGGGGCCCCCTACGAGCAGTACTTC	CASSLAGAPYEQYF
TRBV11-2	TRBJ1-5	.	.	TGTGCCAGCAGCCTGGGGGCCAGGGGCGCGGGTCAGCCCCAGCATTTT	CASSLGARGAGQPQHF
TRBV6-5	TRBJ2-1	.	TRBD1	TGTGCCAGCAGTCGGCTGGACAGGGTTTTCGATGAGCAGTTCTTC	CASSRLDRVFDEQFF
TRBV7-2	TRBJ2-3	.	TRBD2	TGTGCCAGCAGCTTAGCTTCTAGCGGAAACACAGATACGCAGTATTTT	CASSLASSGNTDTQYF
TRBV28	TRBJ1-4	few	.	TGTGCCAGCGCTGAAGGCGGGGTTGCTAATGAAAAACTGTTTTTT	CASAEGGVANEKLFF
TRBV19	TRBJ2-7	once	TRBD1	TGTGCCAGTAGTATCGGGGACAGGGCCGACGAGCAGTACTTC	CASSIGDRADEQYF
TRBV4-3	TRBJ1-4	few	.	TGCGCCAGCAGCCAAGAAGGAGGGGAGAACGTTCGTGGAACTAATGAAAAACTGTTTTTT	CASSQEGGENVRGTNEKLFF
TRBV25-1	TRBJ1-5	.	.	TGTGCCAGCACCCCTCGAGAGGCCTATCAGCCCCAGCATTTT	CASTPREAYQPQHF
TRBV25-1	TRBJ1-2	.	.	TGTGCCAGCAGCCGAGCAGGGACAATCAACTATGGCTACACCTTC	CASSRAGTINYGYTF
TRBV7-9	TRBJ1-1	.	TRBD1	TGTGCCAGCAGCGCCCGACAGGGTTGGAGCACTGAAGCTTTCTTT	CASSARQGWSTEAFF
TRBV11-1	TRBJ1-1	.	TRBD1	TGTGCCAGCAGCCCCGGCGGAATAGGACAGGCATCAGATGAAGCTTTCTTT	CASSPGGIGQASDEAFF
TRBV9	TRBJ2-3	large	.	TGTGCCAGCAGCGGACAAGAGGGAAGCACAGATACGCAGTATTTT	CASSGQEGSTDTQYF
TRBV9	TRBJ2-1	.	TRBD1	TGTGCCAGCAGCTCCCGCCGCGGGACAGGGTACAATGAGCAGTTCTTC	CASSSRRGTGYNEQFF